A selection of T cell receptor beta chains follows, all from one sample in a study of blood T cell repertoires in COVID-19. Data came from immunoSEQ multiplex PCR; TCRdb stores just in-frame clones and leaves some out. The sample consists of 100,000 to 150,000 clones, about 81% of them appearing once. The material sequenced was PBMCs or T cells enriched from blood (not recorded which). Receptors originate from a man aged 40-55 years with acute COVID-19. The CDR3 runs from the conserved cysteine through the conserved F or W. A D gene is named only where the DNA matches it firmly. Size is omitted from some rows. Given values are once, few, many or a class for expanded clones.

CDR3aa: CATSDDGTSGYTDTQYF; CDR3nt: TGTGCCACCAGTGATGATGGGACTAGCGGATACACAGATACGCAGTATTTT; abundance: NA; v_gene: TRBV24-1; d_gene: TRBD2; j_gene: TRBJ2-3
CDR3aa: CASSSLAPGANTGELFF; CDR3nt: TGTGCCAGCAGCTCCCTAGCCCCCGGGGCGAACACCGGGGAGCTGTTTTTT; abundance: NA; v_gene: TRBV7-9; d_gene: NA; j_gene: TRBJ2-2
CDR3aa: CARIGTSGDYNEQFF; CDR3nt: TGTGCCAGGATCGGGACTAGCGGAGATTACAATGAGCAGTTCTTC; abundance: NA; v_gene: TRBV7-3; d_gene: TRBD2; j_gene: TRBJ2-1
CDR3aa: CASSPTSGGHNEQFF; CDR3nt: TGTGCCAGCTCGCCTACTAGCGGGGGACACAATGAGCAGTTCTTC; abundance: once; v_gene: TRBV18; d_gene: TRBD2; j_gene: TRBJ2-1
CDR3aa: CASSGLGLAGATYEQYF; CDR3nt: TGTGCCAGCAGCGGACTTGGACTAGCGGGCGCTACCTACGAGCAGTACTTC; abundance: NA; v_gene: TRBV9; d_gene: TRBD2; j_gene: TRBJ2-7
CDR3aa: CASSAEGRTGWTPLHF; CDR3nt: TGTGCCAGCAGCGCGGAGGGGAGAACCGGCTGGACACCCCTCCACTTT; abundance: NA; v_gene: TRBV9; d_gene: NA; j_gene: TRBJ1-6
CDR3aa: CASSEDWYNEQFF; CDR3nt: TGTGCCAGCAGCGAAGACTGGTACAATGAGCAGTTCTTC; abundance: NA; v_gene: TRBV5-8; d_gene: NA; j_gene: TRBJ2-1
CDR3aa: CASSWGQGGNQPQHF; CDR3nt: TGTGCCAGCAGCTGGGGACAGGGGGGCAATCAGCCCCAGCATTTT; abundance: NA; v_gene: TRBV9; d_gene: TRBD1; j_gene: TRBJ1-5
CDR3aa: CAISDSDRGTEAFF; CDR3nt: TGTGCCATCAGTGATTCCGACCGGGGTACTGAAGCTTTCTTT; abundance: NA; v_gene: TRBV10-3; d_gene: NA; j_gene: TRBJ1-1
CDR3aa: CASSQWLDNTEAFF; CDR3nt: TGTGCCAGCAGCCAATGGTTAGATAACACTGAAGCTTTCTTT; abundance: NA; v_gene: TRBV3-1/TRBV3-2; d_gene: NA; j_gene: TRBJ1-1
CDR3aa: CASSFRQGGTQYF; CDR3nt: TGTGCCAGCAGCTTTCGACAGGGCGGTACGCAGTATTTT; abundance: NA; v_gene: TRBV11-3; d_gene: TRBD1; j_gene: TRBJ2-3
CDR3aa: CASSYSETGYQETQYF; CDR3nt: TGTGCCAGCAGTTACTCCGAGACGGGATATCAAGAGACCCAGTACTTC; abundance: NA; v_gene: TRBV6-2/TRBV6-3; d_gene: NA; j_gene: TRBJ2-5
CDR3aa: CASSPRQYQETQYF; CDR3nt: TGTGCCAGTAGTCCTCGACAGTACCAAGAGACCCAGTACTTC; abundance: NA; v_gene: TRBV19; d_gene: NA; j_gene: TRBJ2-5
CDR3aa: CASSGTGFTEAFF; CDR3nt: TGTGCCAGCAGCGGAACAGGATTCACTGAAGCTTTCTTT; abundance: NA; v_gene: TRBV9; d_gene: NA; j_gene: TRBJ1-1
CDR3aa: CASSQARGGYTF; CDR3nt: TGTGCCAGCAGCCAGGCCAGGGGTGGCTACACCTTC; abundance: NA; v_gene: TRBV3-1/TRBV3-2; d_gene: NA; j_gene: TRBJ1-2
CDR3aa: CASSDSRLAGVYNEQFF; CDR3nt: TGTGCCAGCAGTGACTCCCGCCTAGCGGGAGTCTACAATGAGCAGTTCTTC; abundance: NA; v_gene: TRBV2; d_gene: TRBD2; j_gene: TRBJ2-1
CDR3aa: CASSSPRENSPLHF; CDR3nt: TGTGCCAGCAGCTCCCCCCGAGAAAATTCACCCCTCCACTTT; abundance: NA; v_gene: TRBV5-6; d_gene: NA; j_gene: TRBJ1-6
CDR3aa: CAAGGTENTGELFF; CDR3nt: TGTGCCGCCGGCGGGACAGAAAACACCGGGGAGCTGTTTTTT; abundance: once; v_gene: TRBV6-5; d_gene: NA; j_gene: TRBJ2-2
CDR3aa: CASSEQGQNYGYTF; CDR3nt: TGTGCCAGCAGTGAACAGGGTCAGAACTATGGCTACACCTTC; abundance: NA; v_gene: TRBV25-1; d_gene: NA; j_gene: TRBJ1-2
CDR3aa: CASSAGFSPWETQYF; CDR3nt: TGTGCCAGCAGCGCGGGTTTCTCGCCCTGGGAGACCCAGTACTTC; abundance: NA; v_gene: TRBV9; d_gene: NA; j_gene: TRBJ2-5
CDR3aa: CSASTSGETQYF; CDR3nt: TGCAGTGCTAGTACTAGCGGAGAGACCCAGTACTTC; abundance: NA; v_gene: TRBV20-1; d_gene: TRBD2; j_gene: TRBJ2-5
CDR3aa: CASSNGQGASEKLFF; CDR3nt: TGTGCCAGCAGCAACGGACAGGGGGCGAGTGAAAAACTGTTTTTT; abundance: NA; v_gene: TRBV7-9; d_gene: TRBD1; j_gene: TRBJ1-4
CDR3aa: CASSQGGGKTGELFF; CDR3nt: TGTGCCAGCAGCCAAGGCGGGGGGAAGACCGGGGAGCTGTTTTTT; abundance: NA; v_gene: TRBV4-2; d_gene: TRBD2; j_gene: TRBJ2-2
CDR3aa: CASSVGGAVLLEQYF; CDR3nt: TGTGCCAGCAGTGTGGGGGGGGCGGTTCTCCTCGAGCAGTACTTC; abundance: NA; v_gene: TRBV2; d_gene: NA; j_gene: TRBJ2-7
CDR3aa: CASSASGTSLNEQFF; CDR3nt: TGCGCCAGCAGCGCGTCCGGGACTAGCCTCAATGAGCAGTTCTTC; abundance: NA; v_gene: TRBV5-1; d_gene: TRBD2; j_gene: TRBJ2-1
CDR3aa: CASSVGTKDEAFF; CDR3nt: TGTGCCAGCAGCGTGGGGACAAAAGATGAAGCTTTCTTT; abundance: once; v_gene: TRBV9; d_gene: NA; j_gene: TRBJ1-1
CDR3aa: CASSPRGGSLHF; CDR3nt: TGTGCCAGCAGCCCAAGGGGGGGGTCCCTCCACTTT; abundance: NA; v_gene: TRBV28; d_gene: NA; j_gene: TRBJ1-6
CDR3aa: CASSSLRRGSGYTF; CDR3nt: TGTGCCAGCAGCTCCCTGCGCAGGGGGAGTGGCTACACCTTC; abundance: NA; v_gene: TRBV21-1; d_gene: NA; j_gene: TRBJ1-2
CDR3aa: CASSRGTTYEQYF; CDR3nt: TGTGCCAGTAGTAGGGGGACTACCTACGAGCAGTACTTC; abundance: NA; v_gene: TRBV19; d_gene: TRBD2; j_gene: TRBJ2-7
CDR3aa: CATSVGQSYTF; CDR3nt: TGTGCCACCAGTGTCGGACAAAGCTACACCTTC; abundance: NA; v_gene: TRBV24-1; d_gene: NA; j_gene: TRBJ1-2
CDR3aa: CATSDSRYSNQPQHF; CDR3nt: TGTGCCACCTCGGACAGCCGATATAGCAATCAGCCCCAGCATTTT; abundance: NA; v_gene: TRBV24-1; d_gene: NA; j_gene: TRBJ1-5
CDR3aa: CASSRTFSNQPQHF; CDR3nt: TGTGCCAGCAGTCGGACATTTAGCAATCAGCCCCAGCATTTT; abundance: NA; v_gene: TRBV2; d_gene: NA; j_gene: TRBJ1-5
CDR3aa: CASSPLRDKTDTQYF; CDR3nt: TGTGCCAGCAGTCCCTTGAGGGACAAGACAGATACGCAGTATTTT; abundance: NA; v_gene: TRBV28; d_gene: NA; j_gene: TRBJ2-3
CDR3aa: CASSQEGGLAGYEQYF; CDR3nt: TGTGCCAGCAGCCAAGAGGGCGGGCTAGCGGGCTACGAGCAGTACTTC; abundance: NA; v_gene: TRBV4-2; d_gene: TRBD2; j_gene: TRBJ2-7
CDR3aa: CASRGLAEYNEQFF; CDR3nt: TGTGCCAGCAGGGGACTAGCGGAGTACAATGAGCAGTTCTTC; abundance: NA; v_gene: TRBV27; d_gene: TRBD2; j_gene: TRBJ2-1
CDR3aa: CAWRGGTGANEKLFF; CDR3nt: TGTGCCTGGAGAGGGGGGACAGGGGCTAATGAAAAACTGTTTTTT; abundance: few; v_gene: TRBV30; d_gene: TRBD1; j_gene: TRBJ1-4
CDR3aa: CASSYSGVYEQYF; CDR3nt: TGTGCCAGTAGTTACAGCGGGGTTTACGAGCAGTACTTC; abundance: NA; v_gene: TRBV19; d_gene: TRBD2; j_gene: TRBJ2-7
CDR3aa: CASSADEQYF; CDR3nt: TGTGCCAGCAGTGCGGACGAGCAGTACTTC; abundance: NA; v_gene: TRBV6-4; d_gene: NA; j_gene: TRBJ2-7
CDR3aa: CASKLLLGGQGTEAFF; CDR3nt: TGTGCCAGCAAACTCCTCTTGGGGGGTCAGGGCACTGAAGCTTTCTTT; abundance: few; v_gene: TRBV2; d_gene: NA; j_gene: TRBJ1-1
CDR3aa: CASSTTGGTDTQYF; CDR3nt: TGTGCCAGTAGTACCACAGGGGGCACAGATACGCAGTATTTT; abundance: NA; v_gene: TRBV19; d_gene: TRBD1; j_gene: TRBJ2-3
CDR3aa: CASSLESSGMAYEQYF; CDR3nt: TGTGCCAGCAGCTTGGAGTCTAGCGGGATGGCCTACGAGCAGTACTTC; abundance: NA; v_gene: TRBV5-8; d_gene: TRBD2; j_gene: TRBJ2-7
CDR3aa: CAWSVERGPQHF; CDR3nt: TGTGCCTGGAGTGTAGAGCGGGGACCCCAGCATTTT; abundance: NA; v_gene: TRBV30; d_gene: NA; j_gene: TRBJ1-5
CDR3aa: CASTTGISGNTIYF; CDR3nt: TGTGCCAGCACCACAGGGATCTCTGGAAACACCATATATTTT; abundance: NA; v_gene: TRBV28; d_gene: NA; j_gene: TRBJ1-3
CDR3aa: CASSQDPGPLFYEQYF; CDR3nt: TGTGCCAGCAGCCAAGATCCAGGCCCCCTTTTCTACGAGCAGTACTTC; abundance: NA; v_gene: TRBV3-1/TRBV3-2; d_gene: NA; j_gene: TRBJ2-7
CDR3aa: CASSKSGPYEQYF; CDR3nt: TGCGCCAGCAGCAAGAGCGGGCCCTACGAGCAGTACTTC; abundance: NA; v_gene: TRBV5-1; d_gene: NA; j_gene: TRBJ2-7
CDR3aa: CASSQDIAGGLREQYF; CDR3nt: TGTGCCAGCAGCCAAGATATAGCGGGGGGGCTGCGGGAGCAGTACTTC; abundance: NA; v_gene: TRBV3-1/TRBV3-2; d_gene: TRBD2; j_gene: TRBJ2-7
CDR3aa: CASSEFGRGQSPLHF; CDR3nt: TGTGCCAGCAGTGAATTCGGCAGGGGACAATCACCCCTCCACTTT; abundance: NA; v_gene: TRBV2; d_gene: NA; j_gene: TRBJ1-6
CDR3aa: CASSTTPRSEAFF; CDR3nt: TGTGCCAGCAGTACCACGCCTCGGTCTGAAGCTTTCTTT; abundance: NA; v_gene: TRBV27; d_gene: NA; j_gene: TRBJ1-1
CDR3aa: CASSTSGNPYEQYF; CDR3nt: TGTGCCAGTAGCACTTCCGGGAATCCCTACGAGCAGTACTTC; abundance: NA; v_gene: TRBV19; d_gene: NA; j_gene: TRBJ2-7
CDR3aa: CASSLQAVSHF; CDR3nt: TGTGCCAGCAGTTTACAGGCAGTAAGCCACTTC; abundance: NA; v_gene: TRBV28; d_gene: NA; j_gene: TRBJ1-2
CDR3aa: CASSREGAPVDYGYTF; CDR3nt: TGTGCCAGCAGCCGGGAAGGGGCGCCGGTGGACTATGGCTACACCTTC; abundance: NA; v_gene: TRBV4-2; d_gene: NA; j_gene: TRBJ1-2
CDR3aa: CASSPPGQGVYGYTF; CDR3nt: TGTGCCAGCTCACCGCCGGGACAGGGGGTCTATGGCTACACCTTC; abundance: NA; v_gene: TRBV18; d_gene: TRBD1; j_gene: TRBJ1-2
CDR3aa: CASSQADPGANVLTF; CDR3nt: TGTGCCAGCAGCCAGGCTGATCCTGGGGCCAACGTCCTGACTTTC; abundance: NA; v_gene: TRBV14; d_gene: NA; j_gene: TRBJ2-6
CDR3aa: CASSQDDRPWDEQYF; CDR3nt: TGTGCCAGCAGTCAAGACGACAGGCCCTGGGACGAGCAGTACTTC; abundance: once; v_gene: TRBV5-5; d_gene: NA; j_gene: TRBJ2-7